This T cell receptor beta chain was captured by sequencing in a study of blood T cell repertoires in COVID-19. Study at large: The United States, Italy and Spain provided the acute and convalescent COVID-19 samples. PBMCs, B-cell-depleted T cells, or T cells provided the cDNA or gDNA that made up the material.

Authors' methods: Amplification with reference gene primers provided the estimates of nucleated cell counts. TCRdb's table, derived via immunoSEQ multiplex PCR, lists solely in-frame clones and lacks some. V and J calls plus clone size are reproduced from that table; the DNA served to infer D and trimming. The sample lists about 260,000 clones; approximately 85% were seen once. This receptor was obtained from a human donor in a cohort sampled during active COVID-19. Sample: peripheral blood.

The CDR3 is CASSHLPLGSGGPYEQYF. The CDR3 DNA is TGCGCCAGCAGTCATCTACCCCTGGGTAGCGGAGGTCCCTACGAGCAGTACTTC. This chain joins TRBV23-1 and TRBJ2-7; a possible D gene is TRBD2 (6 bases). TRBV23-1 qualifies as an ORF whose function is uncertain. V was trimmed by 3 bases and J by 2 bases, leaving 23 bases between them. This CDR3 has 18 residues.